The 11 T cell receptor beta chains listed next were all sequenced from one sample in a study of T cells and Merkel cell carcinoma outcomes. Clones were sequenced by immunoSEQ multiplex PCR, and TCRdb holds only the in-frame ones, with some missing. The sample has roughly 4,800 clones, around 83% seen once. The sequenced sample consisted of tumor tissue from Merkel cell carcinoma. Receptors were obtained from a human donor with Merkel cell carcinoma.

The rearrangement links TRBV9 to TRBJ2-3; D is perhaps TRBD1 or TRBD2 (5 bases each). With 0 bases removed from V and 2 bases from J, the gap between germline ends came to 7 bases. Germline V lookup: CDR1 SGDLS, CDR2 YYNGEE. This CDR3 has 14 amino acids. The CDR3 loop is CASSVEGPTDTQYF. DNA for the CDR3: TGTGCCAGCAGCGTAGAGGGACCCACAGATACGCAGTATTTT.

Note on this clone: A much bigger clone sits one base away, suggesting this may be a read error. The V gene is TRBV7-9, the J gene TRBJ2-7; no firm D call. Germline CDR1 and CDR2: SEHNR and FQNEAQ (reference sequence). CDR3 length: 14 residues. The CDR3: CVSSALGFEHEQYF. CDR3 nucleotide sequence: TGTGTCAGCAGCGCGTTGGGGTTCGAGCACGAGCAGTACTTC.

The rearrangement joins TRBV7-3 to TRBJ2-4; 12 positions match TRBD2. J was trimmed by 1 base and V by 1 base; bases with no gene match: 8. This CDR3 contains 19 residues. Germline CDR1 SGHTA, CDR2 FQGTGA. For the CDR3, the DNA is TGTGCCAGCAGCTTAAGTCGGCTAGCGGGAGGGCCTGCCAAAAACATTCAGTACTTC. It yields the protein CASSLSRLAGGPAKNIQYF. The full variable domain, completed using reference TRBV7-3 and TRBJ2-4, is GAGVSQTPSNKVTEKGKYVELRCDPISGHTALYWYRQSLGQGPEFLIYFQGTGAADDSGLPNDRFFAVRPEGSVSTLKIQRTERGDSAVYLCASSLSRLAGGPAKNIQYFGAGTRLSVL.

The chain couples TRBV9 to TRBJ2-3; tentative D call: TRBD2 (6 bases). The CDR3 extends over 14 amino acids. V lost 3 bases to trimming and J lost 2 bases, with 10 bases between them. CDR1 and CDR2 from the germline V gene are SGDLS and YYNGEE. CDR3 bases: TGTGCCAGCAGCGAGGCGGACTACACAGATACGCAGTATTTT. It translates to CASSEADYTDTQYF.

V gene TRBV2 combines with J gene TRBJ2-6; no definite D call. V was trimmed by 3 bases and J by 0 bases, leaving 15 bases between them. The CDR3 spans 18 residues. Germline assignment: CDR1 SNHLY and CDR2 FYNNEI. For the CDR3, the DNA is TGTGCCAGCAGTGAGGGCTACTTCTTAAGCTCTGGGGCCAACGTCCTGACTTTC. Its protein product is CASSEGYFLSSGANVLTF.

This clone was seen a handful of times. The gene calls are TRBV5-1 and TRBJ2-7, with D unresolved. Germline V gene sequence: CDR1 SGHRS, CDR2 YFSETQ. V shed 0 bases and J shed 1 base, with 14 bases lying between them. This CDR3 contains 16 residues. CDR3 DNA: TGCGCCAGCAGCTTGGGACTTCGACTGGAATCCTACGAGCAGTACTTC. Translating gives CASSLGLRLESYEQYF.

This clone was detected a few times. The chain has TRBV2 and TRBJ2-1; TRBD2 aligns across 10 bases. The trim removed 4 bases at V and 3 bases at J, leaving 9 bases unmatched. Germline CDR1 reads SNHLY; CDR2 reads FYNNEI. The CDR3 contains 17 residues. CDR3 in amino acids: CASSVERGGPGYNEQFF. DNA of the CDR3: TGTGCCAGCAGTGTTGAGCGGGGGGGCCCTGGCTACAATGAGCAGTTCTTC.

Concerning this clone: Other nucleotide sequences from this sample produce the same CDR3. The chain links TRBV7-3 to TRBJ1-4; D remains ambiguous. With 2 bases removed from V and 3 bases from J, the gap between germline ends came to 4 bases. CDR1 is SGHTA, CDR2 FQGTGA, per germline. This CDR3 region has 13 residues. CDR3 residues: CASSLEANEKLFF. The DNA for the CDR3 is TGTGCCAGCAGCTTAGAGGCTAATGAAAAACTGTTTTTT. The full variable domain, rest sourced from reference TRBV7-3 and TRBJ1-4, is GAGVSQTPSNKVTEKGKYVELRCDPISGHTALYWYRQSLGQGPEFLIYFQGTGAADDSGLPNDRFFAVRPEGSVSTLKIQRTERGDSAVYLCASSLEANEKLFFGSGTQLSVL.

The chain uses TRBV25-1 and TRBJ1-2; D is possibly TRBD1 (5 bases). V was shortened by 6 bases and J by 0 bases, with 17 bases between the two germline ends. The CDR3 runs to 16 residues. Germline V gene lookup returns CDR1 MGHDK and CDR2 SYGVNS. CDR3 sequence: CASRAGGGITNYGYTF. DNA of the CDR3: TGTGCCAGCAGAGCTGGCGGGGGGATCACTAACTATGGCTACACCTTC.

The chain is built from TRBV7-8 and TRBJ2-7, with D possibly matching TRBD1 (5 bases). The CDR3 contains 13 residues. Germline CDR1 and CDR2: SGHVS and FQNEAQ. V was shortened by 5 bases and J by 7 bases, with 15 bases between the two germline ends. CDR3 DNA sequence: TGTGCCAGCAGCCGAACGGAGAAGGGGGAGCAGTACTTC. It translates to CASSRTEKGEQYF.

The chain joins TRBV4-3 to TRBJ1-5, with D possibly TRBD1 on 5 matching bases. The CDR3 has 14 residues. Germline values: CDR1 LGHNA, CDR2 YSLEER. The V and J ends lost 3 bases and 5 bases respectively, with 11 bases between them. CDR3 nucleotide sequence: TGCGCCAGCAGCCAGTTTATGGGGGATCAGCCCCAGCATTTT. Protein: CASSQFMGDQPQHF.